This T cell receptor (beta chain) appears in the sequencing data of a study of Graves' ophthalmopathy and Graves' hyperthyroidism. Study-wide results and limits: The 13-signature model separated ophthalmopathy from stable hyperthyroidism at 85% to 90% sensitivity and nearly 83% specificity. Most thyroid clonotypes with frequency above 0.001 were detected in blood too.

Remarks on this clonotype: What it binds is unknown.

This CDR3 region has 14 residues. V lost 2 bases and J lost 10, with 14 bases in between. Germline-derived CDR1 and CDR2 are SNHLY and FYNNEI. RNA transcripts were the source from which TCR beta CDR3 regions were amplified. HTBI primers primed a first-round RT-PCR, and a second-round multiplex PCR followed. A single record per CDR3 protein comes from TCRdb applying MiXCR to the multiplex PCR reads. Of 650,000 to 800,000 distinct CDR3 sequences in the sample, under 50% were seen once. The sample consisted of peripheral blood. This rearrangement joins TRBV2 to TRBJ1-4; unclear D gene. This TCR was recovered from an adult man with Graves' ophthalmopathy. Here the CDR3 reads CASSESRWKGKLFF. The CDR3 DNA reads as TGTGCCAGCAGTGAATCCAGGTGGAAAGGAAAACTGTTTTTT.